This TCR beta chain is drawn from a study of OX40 agonist ivuxolimab in advanced cancers. V gave up 0 bases and J gave up 5 bases; unmatched junction bases: 8. The CDR3 sequence is 16 residues long. Per germline, CDR1 SGHDN and CDR2 FVKESK. TCRdb's copy holds only in-frame clones and misses some; the assay was immunoSEQ multiplex PCR. Of roughly 80,000 clones listed, about 80% are singletons. This chain links TRBV14 with TRBJ2-5; 8 bases agree with TRBD1. This TCR was recovered from an adult with an advanced solid tumor such as melanoma, head and neck, liver or kidney cancer. Sequenced material: CD4+ or CD8+ T cells sorted from blood, taken in a trial of the OX40 agonist ivuxolimab. The CDR3 sequence: CASSQEADRGWETQYF. In DNA form, the CDR3 reads TGTGCCAGCAGCCAAGAAGCCGACAGGGGCTGGGAGACCCAGTACTTC.